The following is a T cell receptor (beta chain) sequence with its context. Only a few counts were recorded for this clone. Its antigen remains unidentified. Base qualities are missing; no much larger clone stands one base away. These data come from a study of cytomegalovirus exposure and HLA in healthy donors (dated by TCRdb to about 2017). For the wider study: In an earlier analysis of roughly 590 of the donors, approximately 260 Gb of sequence data and 100 million or so unique TCR beta sequences from roughly 190 million T cells were reported. Roughly 300 gigabases of sequencing data and approximately 85 million unique TCR sequences were included in an early release covering over 600 HLA-typed donors. The genetic ancestry cluster associated with self-reported Caucasian donors included 81% of the roughly 380 genotyped donors. The aim of the study was to test whether cataloging public T cell receptors could identify signatures of past pathogen exposure. The T cell repertoires of several hundred subjects were profiled by immunosequencing and related to cytomegalovirus serostatus. Along with the approximately 650-subject first cohort, a separate validation cohort of around 120 different subjects was used. To predict cytomegalovirus infection status, the study brought together high-throughput TCR immunosequencing, statistical association of individual TCRs with disease status, and machine learning. To study patterns of TCR occurrence, a later analysis re-analyzed previously published TCR beta repertoires from under 750 donors and added high-resolution HLA genotyping. The later analysis used no new phenotypic data to find candidate immune exposures, relying instead on TCR beta sequences and their occurrence across donors. An earlier analysis of some 600 of the donors applied high-throughput TCR beta sequencing to assess whether each TCR beta V gene segment acted as functional or pseudogenic. Donor age, sex, ethnicity and CMV serostatus were compiled alongside the repertoire data. A later genetic analysis used genome-wide SNP genotypes for about 60% of the roughly 670 donors, treating that subset as a discovery cohort. All discovery cohort repertoires had been generated on a single sequencing platform. HLA typing included class I and class II loci at four-digit resolution. Typing coverage differed by locus: A, B, C, DRB1 and DQB1 were typed in roughly 620-630 donors, DQA1 in roughly 500, DPA1 in approximately 600, and DPB1 in 400 to 490. Because of strong linkage in the cohort, a few DR-DQ haplotypes were treated as single units for association and clustering. Among about 400 genotyped donors of the cohort, an average of roughly 230,000 unique TCR beta nucleotide sequences was sequenced per donor, of which 15% to 20% were non-productive. Study-wide findings and limitations: Broadly in line with IMGT annotations, most TCR beta V segments showed up in productive rearrangements about 87% or about 30% of the time in an earlier analysis of around 550 of the donors. When HLA alleles, especially DR and DQ, strongly co-occurred, TCR associations were difficult to assign to individual alleles. Because counts were too low, roughly 17 rarely observed V segments, including chromosome 9 orphons, were left out of the earlier analysis of roughly 600 of the donors. Because some donors lacked HLA typing at each locus, the association tests relied only on the typed subset. The classifier was reported to diagnose cytomegalovirus status with high specificity and sensitivity in both the original cohort and the validation cohort. According to a later genetic analysis, donors in an Asian-associated ancestry cluster had fewer N-insertions in productive TCRs than the approximately 650-donor mean. In a later analysis, several top co-occurrence clusters were reported to appear linked to parvovirus B19, influenza, CMV and Epstein-Barr virus. A further reported finding was that TCR beta sequences accurately predicted the HLA-A and HLA-B alleles for most subjects in the first cohort. In a later genetic analysis, a missense DCLRE1C variant was associated with V-gene and J-gene trimming of TCR beta chains, and the association was replicated in an independent cohort. A later analysis found that most CMV-associated TCR beta chains appeared HLA-restricted, with HLA associations seemingly driven largely by CMV exposure. Correlated functional status among segregating V segments might reflect linkage disequilibrium, but an unknown experimental factor could not be ruled out. A group of highly shared sequence variants was considered likely to be a technical artifact of the sequencing pipeline. At a false discovery rate of 0.05, a later analysis linked about 17,000 TCR beta sequences to specific HLA alleles. A total of 150 to 200 TCR beta chains were listed by the study as associated with cytomegalovirus. In a later analysis, HLA-associated TCR beta chains showed more clonal expansion and lower generation probabilities than non-associated chains that were equally common. The only immune exposure information available for the cohort was CMV serostatus. The presence/absence analyses assumed that sequencing depth was roughly uniform across donors, and that assumption may not be true. This cohort had only TCR beta chains sequenced, and the lack of alpha or paired-chain data limited which features could be detected. According to the authors, the approach could potentially be generalized to other disease states and immunological phenotypes. In vitro tests confirmed that a few of the cytomegalovirus-associated TCR beta chains recognize cytomegalovirus antigens. Most TCR sequences were observed very rarely across donors, whereas some public TCRs were present in many individuals. In a later analysis, TCR association rates were found to vary across HLA loci, with the most associated TCRs seen for DRB1 alleles and the fewest for HLA-C alleles. Some IMGT-functional V segments, including TRBV6-2 and TRBV6-3, could not be told apart with the 87-base-pair reads, so those segments were excluded.

From the germline V gene (reference sequence), CDR1 is PRHDT and CDR2 is FYEKMQ. From its cysteine to its phenylalanine, the CDR3 spans 16 amino acids. Only the CDR3 part of the read is kept: 48 bases, read in frame from the first base. The germline V end is reduced by 5 bases and the J end by 6 bases; junction bases left unmatched: 7. The cohort was made up of approximately 670 healthy bone marrow donors. At the time of sampling, all cohort members were nominally healthy, though unrecorded immune exposures were likely present. The donor tested CMV seropositive, placing the donor among the 289 seropositive members of the cohort. A peripheral blood sample was provided by each donor, and peripheral blood mononuclear cells were used for TCR beta sequencing. Genomic DNA was extracted from the blood cell samples with the Qiagen DNeasy Blood Extraction Kit. The method behind the library was the immunoSEQ multiplex PCR assay. A mixture of 60 forward primers for TCR Vbeta segments and 13 reverse primers for TCR Jbeta segments was used in the multiplex PCR. The CDR3 region of rearranged TCR beta genes was amplified from genomic DNA with a multiplex PCR assay. On the Illumina HiSeq System, the amplified TCR beta libraries were sequenced as 87-base-pair reads. For the original study's pipeline: A later analysis counted approximately 74 million unique TCR beta chains across the 690 or so repertoires, and some 11 million of these chains were shared by at least two donors. To remove PCR and sequencing errors, raw reads were error-corrected and collapsed into unique sequences using a nearest-neighbor algorithm that merged closely related sequences. CDR3 sequences were aligned to IMGT reference sequences to assign V, D and J gene segments. For a sequence to be retained, a match of at least six nucleotides to both a V gene segment and a J gene segment was required. Rearrangements were called productive when the CDR3 lacked stop codons and stayed in frame with V and J; all others were non-productive. CDR3 was defined by IMGT convention, running from the second conserved V-encoded cysteine to the conserved J-encoded phenylalanine. The earlier analysis of a few hundred of the donors excluded sequences that lacked an unambiguous match to a single V gene segment. In an earlier analysis of approximately 500 of the donors, a V segment was called functional when productive rearrangements were above 56.7%, and segregating when the standard deviation between donors exceeded 5%. A statistical classification framework was built to diagnose cytomegalovirus status from the catalog of TCR beta chain sequences. In a later analysis, TCR nucleotide sequences were compared against IMGT/GENE-DB human TR gene sequences so that V and J genes could be assigned. The TCRdist pipeline was used in a later analysis to assign CDR3 sequences and most-parsimonious VDJ recombination scenarios. In a later analysis, each TCR beta chain was defined by its CDR3 amino acid sequence together with its V-gene family, and reads without a unique V-gene family were excluded. In a later analysis, around 650 highly shared, low-generation-probability nucleotide sequences were removed to address suspected cross-contamination and a sequencing artifact. For each public chain, a later analysis derived a clonal expansion index from normalized ranks of inferred template counts within each repertoire. Generation probabilities in a later analysis came from a VDJ recombination model fitted to out-of-frame rearrangements, and those results were checked against IGoR. Hypergeometric tests were used in a later analysis to score TCR-TCR, TCR-HLA and TCR-CMV co-occurrence, with a repertoire-size bias correction applied to the TCR pairs. A later analysis estimated false discovery rates by permuting HLA or CMV assignments 20 times. In a later analysis, co-occurring TCRs were grouped with DBSCAN, and TCRdist sequence similarity was added when clustering was performed within HLA-allele-positive subsets. Repertoires with fewer than 30,000 or more than 120,000 public chains were left out of co-occurrence clustering, as were a handful of repertoires with anomalous nucleotide sharing. TCRdb stores this immuneACCESS table with in-frame sequences only. Part of the clones is absent; in the studies checked, under half of the shortfall reflects unresolved V genes, and no reason is known for the rest. The D gene and trimming were derived from the DNA, and the V and J assignments and clone size from that table. A total of over 150,000 clones appear in this sample, roughly four fifths of them only once. The ten largest clonotypes hold 9.5% to 12% of the sample.

The chain is made from TRBV13 and TRBJ1-4; 12 central bases correspond to TRBD1. Sequenced sample: PBMCs. This TCR derives from a man aged 50-59 years in good health and CMV-seropositive. The bases are TGTGCCAGCAGCCCGGGACAGGGGGCGCATTATGAAAAACTGTTTTTT. Translation gives CASSPGQGAHYEKLFF.